This TCR beta chain was identified during a study of blood T cell repertoires in COVID-19. Measured with immunoSEQ multiplex PCR; TCRdb has only the in-frame clones, and not every one. The sample holds about 150,000 clones, 87% seen once. V trimming: 0 bases; J trimming: 1 base; junction bases outside the gene matches: 4. CDR1 is LNHNV, CDR2 YYDKDF, per germline (reference sequence). The CDR3 spans 17 residues. Enrollees, roughly 18 to 90 years old, lived in 24 US areas. Donors were grouped by their self-reported clinical history. A COVID-19 case had been met by exposed participants during the 2 weeks before study entry.

Sequencing was performed on PBMCs or T cells enriched from blood (not recorded which). This chain connects TRBV15 to TRBJ2-2; 8 bases align to TRBD2. This sequence originates from a woman aged 40 to 50 who had been exposed to COVID-19. CDR3 protein: CATSRDLLAGNTGELFF. CDR3 in DNA: TGTGCCACCAGCAGAGATTTGCTAGCGGGGAACACCGGGGAGCTGTTTTTT.